The 3 T cell receptor beta chains presented below share a single source sample, sequenced in a study of T cell responses to AZD1222 COVID-19 vaccine. Clones were read by immunoSEQ multiplex PCR, and TCRdb kept only the in-frame ones, dropping some. The data show more than 85,000 clones, with 85% to 95% seen just once and roughly 7% held by the top ten. The source was peripheral blood, collected on day 0 of AZD1222 vaccination. The receptor source for this set is an adult in good health.

The chain carries TRBV10-3 and TRBJ2-7, with 10 bases fitting TRBD1. V shed 3 bases, J shed 0 bases, and the junction held 5 bases outside the gene matches. CDR1 and CDR2 (germline): ENHRY, SYGVKD. This CDR3 is 16 amino acids long. The CDR3 DNA follows: TGTGCCATCAGTGACCCCGGACAGGGGGGCTCCTACGAGCAGTACTTC. Residues: CAISDPGQGGSYEQYF.

The chain combines TRBV19 with TRBJ2-1; 9 nucleotides agree with TRBD1. From germline, CDR1 is LNHDA and CDR2 SQIVND (reference sequence). Trimming at V came to 4 bases and at J to 0 bases, leaving 10 bases not matched to a gene. This CDR3 comprises 18 residues. The CDR3 region has the DNA TGTGCCAGTAGTACAGAATCCGGGACAGGGCGCTCCTACAATGAGCAGTTCTTC. Encoded protein: CASSTESGTGRSYNEQFF.

The sample holds one count of this clone. The V gene is TRBV30, the J gene TRBJ1-5, with TRBD1 matching 8 bases. The CDR3 sequence is 14 residues long. Germline-derived CDR1 and CDR2 are GTSNPN and SVGIG (reference sequence). V trimming: 4 bases; J trimming: 7 bases; junction bases outside the gene matches: 9. The CDR3 here is CAWTLGQGGQPQHF. CDR3 DNA: TGTGCCTGGACCTTAGGACAGGGAGGACAGCCCCAGCATTTT.